What follows describes a single TCR beta chain. Per the germline V gene, CDR1 is SGDLS and CDR2 is YYNGEE. The V and J ends lost 0 bases and 0 bases respectively, with 10 bases between them. The CDR3 extends over 16 amino acids. Using constant-segment primers, 5'RACE produced TCR alpha and TCR beta cDNA libraries carrying sample barcodes and UMIs. TCRdb re-called the 5' RACE reads through MiXCR, storing one row per CDR3 protein. Of tens of thousands of distinct CDR3 sequences in the sample, about 15% were seen once. The entry originates in a study of T-cell memory formation after mild COVID-19. Turning to the study itself: TCR clusters were largely donor specific.

The V gene is TRBV9, the J gene TRBJ1-3; D gene uncertain. This receptor was taken from a man between 18 and 35 years old who had mild COVID-19 (a few samples of this study predate the infection). Cell type and time point are not known. Sequencing was performed on PBMCs or a T cell subset sorted from them (not recorded which). The CDR3 DNA sequence: TGTGCCAGCAGCGTAGGGCAGCGAATCTCTGGAAACACCATATATTTT. Protein sequence: CASSVGQRISGNTIYF.